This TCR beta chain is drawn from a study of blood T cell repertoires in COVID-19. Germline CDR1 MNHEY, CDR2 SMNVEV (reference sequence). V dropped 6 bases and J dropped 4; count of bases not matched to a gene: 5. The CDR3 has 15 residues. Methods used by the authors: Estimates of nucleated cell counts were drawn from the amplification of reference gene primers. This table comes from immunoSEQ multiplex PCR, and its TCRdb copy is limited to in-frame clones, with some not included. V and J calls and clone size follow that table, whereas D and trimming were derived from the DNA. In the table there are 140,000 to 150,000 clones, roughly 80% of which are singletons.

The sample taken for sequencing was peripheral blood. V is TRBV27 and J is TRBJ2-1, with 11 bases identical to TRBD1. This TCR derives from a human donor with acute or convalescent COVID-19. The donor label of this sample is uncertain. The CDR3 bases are TGTGCCAGCAGCTGGGACAGGGGGTTTTACAATGAGCAGTTCTTC. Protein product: CASSWDRGFYNEQFF.